The T cell receptor (beta chain) described here comes from a study of blood T cell repertoires in COVID-19. Germline CDR1 reads SGHRS; CDR2 reads YFSETQ. The CDR3 is 14 residues long. V was cut by 1 base and J by 6 bases, with 14 bases left in between. Clones were read by immunoSEQ multiplex PCR, and TCRdb kept only the in-frame ones, dropping some. Among approximately 92,000 clones listed, about 70% were seen once. This clonotype was obtained from a woman aged 55-75 years in a cohort sampled during active or convalescent COVID-19. The chain is built from TRBV5-1 and TRBJ2-7; D is possibly TRBD1 (6 bases). What was sequenced was peripheral blood. For the CDR3, the DNA is TGCGCCAGCAGCTTGCTGGGGGCCGGGGCCGAGCAGTACTTC. Encoded protein: CASSLLGAGAEQYF.